The next 29 T cell receptor beta chains were all read from a single sample in a study of T cells in Graves' hyperthyroidism and ophthalmopathy. Amplification of TCR beta CDR3 regions was performed using RNA transcripts as template. TCR CDR3 regions were first amplified by RT-PCR with HTBI primers. TCRdb re-derived calls from the multiplex PCR reads in MiXCR, one entry per CDR3 protein. The data hold approximately 100,000 distinct CDR3 sequences, with about 50% observed a single time. The specimen was blood. The receptors were sampled from a man aged 35-49 years with Graves' hyperthyroidism.

The chain uses TRBV9 and TRBJ2-3; no clear D. The CDR3 totals 15 residues. V gave up 0 bases and J gave up 7 bases, with 15 bases separating them. CDR1 and CDR2 from the germline V gene are SGDLS and YYNGEE. The CDR3 DNA sequence: TGTGCCAGCAGCGTAGCTACCAGTCCGACCAATACGCAGTATTTT. Its protein product is CASSVATSPTNTQYF.

The chain joins TRBV18 to TRBJ1-2, with D hard to call. Trimming took off 2 bases at V and 2 bases at J, with 9 bases between the two ends. Germline CDR1 reads KGHSH; CDR2 reads LQKENI. The CDR3 is 14 amino acids. CDR3 sequence (DNA): TGTGCCAGCTCACCAACCGGTGAGAACTATGGCTACACCTTC. It translates to CASSPTGENYGYTF.

V gene TRBV3-1 combines with J gene TRBJ1-1; no definite D call. CDR3 length equals 13 residues. The germline V and J ends were trimmed by 1 base and 5 bases, with 8 bases remaining between them. Germline CDR1 reads LGHDT; CDR2 reads YNNKEL (reference sequence). This CDR3 is CASSQGSTTEAFF. The CDR3 nucleotides read TGTGCCAGCAGCCAAGGTTCCACGACTGAAGCTTTCTTT.

This clonotype was seen repeatedly, ten times or more. The chain recombines TRBV3-1 with TRBJ2-7; 8 nucleotides agree with TRBD2. The ends lost 5 bases at V and 6 bases at J; junction bases unmatched: 9. Germline V CDR1 and CDR2: LGHDT, YNNKEL (reference sequence). There are 14 residues in the CDR3. The CDR3 DNA follows: TGTGCCAGCAGCGACAGACTAGCGTCGGGCGAGCAGTACTTC. Translating it yields CASSDRLASGEQYF.

This clonotype came up many times. The chain combines TRBV9 with TRBJ2-1, with 13 bases fitting TRBD2. V lost 2 bases, J lost 4 bases, and 3 bases stayed unmatched. Germline V gene sequence: CDR1 SGDLS, CDR2 YYNGEE. The CDR3 totals 16 residues. CDR3 region: CASSVGTSGDYNEQFF. The DNA of the CDR3 is TGTGCCAGCAGCGTGGGGACTAGCGGGGATTACAATGAGCAGTTCTTC.

In its sample, this clonotype was seen many times. V gene TRBV6-4 combines with J gene TRBJ1-1; no definite D call. The ends were cut back, 6 bases at V and 0 bases at J, with 8 bases in the middle. CDR3 length: 13 residues. Germline lookup yields CDR1 MRHNA and CDR2 SNTAGT. CDR3 amino acids: CASSPEMNTEAFF. CDR3 coding DNA: TGTGCCAGCAGCCCCGAAATGAACACTGAAGCTTTCTTT.

This clonotype was observed at least ten times. The chain has TRBV15 and TRBJ2-1, with 10 bases identical to TRBD2. Germline trimming cut 6 bases from V and 10 bases from J; bases unmatched to any gene: 12. The CDR3 consists of 15 residues. In germline, CDR1 is LNHNV, CDR2 YYDKDF (reference sequence). CDR3 sequence (DNA): TGTGCCACCAGGCTGGAGACTAGCGGGCCGCCCGAGCAGTTCTTC. Its protein is CATRLETSGPPEQFF. Together with reference TRBV15 and TRBJ2-1, the CDR3 gives the full variable domain: DAMVIQNPRYQVTQFGKPVTLSCSQTLNHNVMYWYQQKSSQAPKLLFHYYDKDFNNEADTPDNFQSRRPNTSFCFLDIRSPGLGDTAMYLCATRLETSGPPEQFFGPGTRLTVL.

CDR3 amino acids: CASSTVGLAEYEHF. CDR3 sequence (DNA): TGTGCCAGTAGTACCGTTGGGCTAGCGGAGTACGAGCATTTT. V usage is TRBV19 and J usage is TRBJ1-5; D uncertain. The germline V and J ends were trimmed by 4 bases and 14 bases, with 21 bases remaining between them. This CDR3 is built from 14 residues. Germline CDR1 LNHDA, CDR2 SQIVND (reference sequence). The full variable domain, rest sourced from reference TRBV19 and TRBJ1-5, is DGGITQSPKYLFRKEGQNVTLSCEQNLNHDAMYWYRQDPGQGLRLIYYSQIVNDFQKGDIAEGYSVSREKKESFPLTVTSAQKNPTAFYLCASSTVGLAEYEHFGDGTRLSIL.

This clonotype appeared many times. The V and J genes are TRBV2 and TRBJ2-1; weak D call: TRBD1 (6 bases). The CDR3 is made up of 16 amino acids. Looked up from germline, CDR1 is SNHLY and CDR2 is FYNNEI. V was cut by 0 bases and J by 1 base, with 10 bases left in between. CDR3 nucleotide sequence: TGTGCCAGCAGTGAAGCTTTTGGACAGTCCTACAATGAGCAGTTCTTC. It is translated as CASSEAFGQSYNEQFF.

This clonotype was detected many times. A much larger clone lies one base from this, so it may be a read error. This chain joins TRBV7-6 and TRBJ2-3; 7 bases are a match to TRBD2. This CDR3 region has 13 residues. CDR1 and CDR2 (germline): SGHVS, FNYEAQ. Germline trimming cut 4 bases from V and 7 bases from J; bases unmatched to any gene: 5. The CDR3 nucleotides are TGTGCCAGCAGCTCGGGACTAACAAATACGCAGTATTTT. Translated: CASSSGLTNTQYF.

This rearrangement joins TRBV7-2 to TRBJ2-1, with D perhaps matching TRBD2 (6 bases). V was shortened by 5 bases and J by 5 bases, with 13 bases between the two germline ends. CDR1 and CDR2 from the germline V gene are SGHTA and FQGNSA. The CDR3 contains 14 residues. The chain's CDR3 is CASSPGGGDNEQFF. CDR3 sequence (DNA): TGTGCCAGCAGCCCCGGGGGTGGGGACAATGAGCAGTTCTTC.

The table lists this clonotype with many counts. V and J are TRBV5-1 and TRBJ1-4, with 7 bases identical to TRBD1. The trim removed 7 bases at V and 0 bases at J, leaving 3 bases unmatched. Germline lookup yields CDR1 SGHRS and CDR2 YFSETQ. The CDR3 consists of 14 residues. CDR3 region: CASATGSTNEKLFF. CDR3 nucleotide sequence: TGCGCCAGCGCGACAGGGTCAACTAATGAAAAACTGTTTTTT.

The CDR3 region has the DNA TGTGCCAGCGCGCAGACAGGGTCGTACAATGAGCAGTTCTTC. This sequence encodes CASAQTGSYNEQFF. The V and J genes are TRBV2 and TRBJ2-1; TRBD1 agrees at 7 bases. CDR3 length equals 14 residues. Losses at the gene ends were 8 bases for V and 4 bases for J; bases not matched to a gene: 8. Germline V lookup: CDR1 SNHLY, CDR2 FYNNEI.

This clonotype appeared many times. The chain carries TRBV7-2 and TRBJ1-2; D not certain. The CDR3 spans 14 residues. The V and J ends lost 5 bases and 0 bases respectively, with 10 bases between them. The germline V gene encodes CDR1 SGHTA and CDR2 FQGNSA. The CDR3 coding sequence is TGTGCCAGCAGCCCGACGGGAGCTAACTATGGCTACACCTTC. It yields the protein CASSPTGANYGYTF.

This clonotype was seen just once. The CDR3 does not close with the conserved phenylalanine or tryptophan, likely indicating a read error. Because the CDR3's place on the DNA is in doubt, the DNA is left out and the CDR3 is given as listed by TCRdb. The chain uses TRBV6-5 and TRBJ2-1; the table calls TRBD2, which could not be checked here. CDR1 MNHEY and CDR2 SVGAGI come from the germline V gene. The CDR3 contains 8 residues when both ends are counted. CDR3: CASSKTSG.

This clonotype was picked up a small number of times. CDR3 amino acids: CASRAPDNEQFF. The CDR3 DNA is TGTGCCAGCCGGGCCCCCGACAATGAGCAGTTCTTC. The genes are TRBV6-5 and TRBJ2-1; D is unresolved. Per germline, CDR1 MNHEY and CDR2 SVGAGI. This CDR3 is built from 12 residues. V was cut by 8 bases and J by 5 bases, with 10 bases left in between.

This clonotype came up a few times. This CDR3 is CASSPLDTGPRQYF. The CDR3, as DNA: TGTGCCAGCTCACCACTCGATACAGGTCCTCGGCAGTACTTC. The chain employs TRBV18 and TRBJ2-7; maybe TRBD1 (5 bases). The CDR3 spans 14 residues. Trimming shortened V by 1 base and J by 9 bases, and 16 bases separated the two germline ends. Germline lookup yields CDR1 KGHSH and CDR2 LQKENI.

Concerning this clonotype itself: The junction departs from the called germline gene at one end, perhaps through a read error. The chain combines TRBV5-4 with TRBJ1-4; D is possibly TRBD1 (5 bases). The CDR3 runs to 14 residues. Germline V gene data show CDR1 as SGHNT and CDR2 as YYREEE (reference sequence). CDR3 coding DNA: TGTGCCAGCAGCCTCCGGGACGGGAAGGAAAAACTGTCTTTT. It is translated as CASSLRDGKEKLSF.

The chain is built from TRBV7-3 and TRBJ2-5; TRBD2 might be the D (7 bases). Germline V lookup: CDR1 SGHTA, CDR2 FQGTGA. This CDR3 has 14 residues. Trimming shortened V by 5 bases and J by 4 bases, and 14 bases separated the two germline ends. The CDR3 here is CASSHGGPRETQYF. DNA for the CDR3: TGTGCCAGCAGCCACGGGGGGCCTAGAGAGACCCAGTACTTC.

This chain joins TRBV6-1 and TRBJ1-2; 8 nucleotides agree with TRBD1. Germline loops: CDR1 MNHNS, CDR2 SASEGT. The CDR3 loop spans 13 amino acids. J lost 4 bases, V lost 6 bases, and 4 bases had no gene match. In nucleotides, the CDR3 is TGTGCCAGCAGCGTACAGGGGGGCTATGGCTACACCTTC. Its translation: CASSVQGGYGYTF.

This clonotype was picked up many times. This sequence joins TRBV20-1 and TRBJ2-4, with D tentatively TRBD1 (6 bases). The CDR3 sequence is 14 residues long. In germline, CDR1 is DFQATT, CDR2 SNEGSKA (reference sequence). V dropped 3 bases and J dropped 5 bases, with 14 bases sitting between them. The CDR3 DNA follows: TGCAGTGCTAGTGGCAGGGGTTTGGAAAACATTCAGTACTTC. This sequence encodes CSASGRGLENIQYF.

This clonotype was observed at least ten times. The chain combines TRBV2 with TRBJ2-7, with 7 bases fitting TRBD2. CDR3 length: 15 amino acids. The trim removed 6 bases at V and 4 bases at J, leaving 12 bases unmatched. The germline V gene has CDR1 SNHLY and CDR2 FYNNEI. The CDR3 nucleotides read TGTGCCAGCAGCAGGGAGGGAGGGGTTGGGTACGAGCAGTACTTC. Protein product: CASSREGGVGYEQYF.

With regard to this clonotype: The junction and the germline gene differ at one end; a read error may be behind it. V usage is TRBV15 and J usage is TRBJ1-5; no clear D gene. This CDR3 spans 15 amino acids. CDR1 is LNHNV, CDR2 YYDKDF, per germline (reference sequence). The CDR3: CATSRGLAGRQPQLF. The CDR3 DNA sequence: TGTGCCACCAGCAGAGGACTAGCGGGTAGGCAGCCCCAGCTTTTT. Full variable domain (missing parts from reference TRBV15 and TRBJ1-5): DAMVIQNPRYQVTQFGKPVTLSCSQTLNHNVMYWYQQKSSQAPKLLFHYYDKDFNNEADTPDNFQSRRPNTSFCFLDIRSPGLGDTAMYLCATSRGLAGRQPQLFGDGTRLSIL.

This clonotype has at least ten counts. V is TRBV5-1 and J is TRBJ2-5; D remains ambiguous. Germline CDR1 is SGHRS and CDR2 is YFSETQ. The V end lost 2 bases, the J end lost 9 bases, and 17 bases lay between the germline ends. This CDR3 contains 14 residues. In DNA, the CDR3 is TGCGCCAGCAGCTTAGGCGGTCAAGGTTGGTCCCAGTACTTC. As protein: CASSLGGQGWSQYF.

This clonotype was detected ten times or more. This sequence joins TRBV25-1 and TRBJ2-7; 7 nucleotides align to TRBD1. J lost 2 bases, V lost 2 bases, and 9 bases had no gene match. This CDR3 has 16 residues. Germline loops: CDR1 MGHDK, CDR2 SYGVNS. The CDR3 DNA follows: TGTGCCAGCAGTGAACCGACAGGGTTCACTCCCTACGAGCAGTACTTC. It translates to CASSEPTGFTPYEQYF.

The chain has TRBV10-1 and TRBJ2-7; 9 bases match TRBD2. The CDR3 runs 15 residues. The V gene's germline CDR1 is WNHNN and CDR2 SYGVQD (reference sequence). Unmatched junction bases numbered 11, after V lost 8 bases and J lost 3 bases. CDR3 sequence reads: CASHSGTSLDYEQYF. CDR3 sequence (DNA): TGCGCCAGCCACTCCGGGACTAGCTTGGACTACGAGCAGTACTTC.

The V gene is TRBV4-2, the J gene TRBJ2-1; possible D gene TRBD2, 6 bases. CDR3 length: 13 residues. CDR1 is LGHNA and CDR2 is YNFKEQ in the germline V gene. V was trimmed by 4 bases and J by 8 bases, leaving 12 bases between them. The CDR3 here is CASSPRGTYEQFF. DNA of the CDR3: TGTGCCAGCAGCCCGCGCGGGACCTATGAGCAGTTCTTC.

This rearrangement joins TRBV28 to TRBJ2-6, with 9 bases lining up with TRBD1. V lost 6 bases to trimming and J lost 4 bases; unmatched junction nucleotides: 7. The CDR3 spans 16 residues. Germline V CDR1 and CDR2: MDHEN, SYDVKM. The CDR3 DNA is TGTGCCAGCAGGCCGGGACAGGGCTCCGGGGCCAACGTCCTGACTTTC. Translated: CASRPGQGSGANVLTF. The variable domain in full, completed from reference TRBV28 and TRBJ2-6, reads DVKVTQSSRYLVKRTGEKVFLECVQDMDHENMFWYRQDPGLGLRLIYFSYDVKMKEKGDIPEGYSVSREKKERFSLILESASTNQTSMYLCASRPGQGSGANVLTFGAGSRLTVL.

The V call is TRBV7-2, the J call TRBJ2-1; TRBD1 or TRBD2 may be the D gene (6 bases each). Germline-derived CDR1 and CDR2 are SGHTA and FQGNSA. CDR3 length: 12 residues. Trimming shortened V by 1 base and J by 14 bases, and 12 bases separated the two germline ends. CDR3: CASSLGTGAKFF. CDR3 nucleotides: TGTGCCAGCAGCTTAGGTACGGGGGCCAAGTTCTTC. The full variable domain, in which reference TRBV7-2 and TRBJ2-1 provide the parts outside the CDR3, is GAGVSQSPSNKVTEKGKDVELRCDPISGHTALYWYRQSLGQGLEFLIYFQGNSAPDKSGLPSDRFSAERTGGSVSTLTIQRTQQEDSAVYLCASSLGTGAKFFGPGTRLTVL.